This T cell receptor (beta chain) was sequenced in a study of cytomegalovirus exposure and HLA in healthy donors. This clone occurred a few times. Primers included in the PCR were 60 Vbeta and 13 Jbeta primers. Clones were read by immunoSEQ multiplex PCR, and TCRdb kept only the in-frame ones, dropping some. The sample has about 160,000 clones; roughly 84% are singletons. The germline gives CDR1 SQVTM, CDR2 ANQGSEA. Trimming at V came to 7 bases and at J to 9 bases, leaving 24 bases not matched to a gene. The CDR3 extends over 18 amino acids. The TCR sequence derives from a man aged 18 to 29 in good health and CMV-seronegative. The chain uses TRBV29-1 and TRBJ2-1, with 10 nucleotides matching TRBD2. The specimen was PBMCs. CDR3 residues: CSAFLGAGGNAPRGEQFF. For the CDR3, the DNA is TGCAGCGCCTTCTTGGGAGCGGGGGGGAATGCCCCTCGGGGTGAGCAGTTCTTC.